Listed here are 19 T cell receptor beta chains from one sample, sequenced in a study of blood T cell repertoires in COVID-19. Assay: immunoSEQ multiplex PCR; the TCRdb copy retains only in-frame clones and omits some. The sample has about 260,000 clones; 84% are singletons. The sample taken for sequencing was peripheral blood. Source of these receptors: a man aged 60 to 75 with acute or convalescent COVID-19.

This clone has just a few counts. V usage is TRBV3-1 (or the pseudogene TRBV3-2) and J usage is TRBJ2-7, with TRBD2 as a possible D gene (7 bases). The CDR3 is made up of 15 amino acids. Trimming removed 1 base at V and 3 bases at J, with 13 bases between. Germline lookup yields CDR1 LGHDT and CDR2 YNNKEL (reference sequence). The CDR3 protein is CASSQGPGGHYEQYF. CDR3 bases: TGTGCCAGCAGCCAAGGTCCCGGGGGGCACTACGAGCAGTACTTC.

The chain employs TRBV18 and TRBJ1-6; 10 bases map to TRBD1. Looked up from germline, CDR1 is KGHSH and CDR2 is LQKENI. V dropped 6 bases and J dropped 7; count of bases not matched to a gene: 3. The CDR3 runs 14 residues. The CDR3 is CASSRQGANSPLHF. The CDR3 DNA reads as TGTGCCAGCTCCCGACAGGGGGCGAATTCACCCCTCCACTTT.

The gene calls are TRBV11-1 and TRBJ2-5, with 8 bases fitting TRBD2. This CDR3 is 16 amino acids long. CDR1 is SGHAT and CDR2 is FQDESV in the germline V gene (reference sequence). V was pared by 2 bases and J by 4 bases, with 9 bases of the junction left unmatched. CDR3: CASSLFRREVGETQYF. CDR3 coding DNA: TGTGCCAGCAGCTTATTTCGGCGGGAGGTGGGAGAGACCCAGTACTTC.

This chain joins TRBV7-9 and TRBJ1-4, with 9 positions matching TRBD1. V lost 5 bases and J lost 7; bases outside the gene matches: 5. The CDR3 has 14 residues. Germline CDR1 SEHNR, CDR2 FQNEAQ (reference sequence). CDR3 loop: CASSPQGAFEKLFF. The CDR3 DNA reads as TGTGCCAGCAGCCCACAGGGGGCGTTTGAAAAACTGTTTTTT.

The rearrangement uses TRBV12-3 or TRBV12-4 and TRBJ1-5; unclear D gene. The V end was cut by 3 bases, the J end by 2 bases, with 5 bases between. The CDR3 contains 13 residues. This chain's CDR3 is CASSFAGNQPQHF. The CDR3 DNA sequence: TGTGCCAGCAGTTTTGCAGGCAATCAGCCCCAGCATTTT.

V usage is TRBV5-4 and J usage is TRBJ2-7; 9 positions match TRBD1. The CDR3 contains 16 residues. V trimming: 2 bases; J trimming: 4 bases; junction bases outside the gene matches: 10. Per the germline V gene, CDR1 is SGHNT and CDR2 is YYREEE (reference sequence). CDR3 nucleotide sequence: TGTGCCAGCAGCTTAAACACCGGGACAGGGATGTACGAGCAGTACTTC. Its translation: CASSLNTGTGMYEQYF.

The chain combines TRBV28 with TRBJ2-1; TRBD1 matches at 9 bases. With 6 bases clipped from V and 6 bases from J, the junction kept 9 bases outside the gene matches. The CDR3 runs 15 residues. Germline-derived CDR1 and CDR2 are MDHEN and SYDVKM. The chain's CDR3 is CASSRAGTGSNEQFF. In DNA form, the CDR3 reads TGTGCCAGCAGCAGGGCCGGGACAGGGAGCAATGAGCAGTTCTTC.

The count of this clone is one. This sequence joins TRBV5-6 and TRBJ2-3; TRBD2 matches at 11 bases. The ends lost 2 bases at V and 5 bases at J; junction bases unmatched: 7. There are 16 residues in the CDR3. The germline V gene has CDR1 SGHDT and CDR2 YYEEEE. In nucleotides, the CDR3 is TGTGCCAGCAGCTTTCAGACCGGACTAGCGGGAGATACGCAGTATTTT. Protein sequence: CASSFQTGLAGDTQYF.

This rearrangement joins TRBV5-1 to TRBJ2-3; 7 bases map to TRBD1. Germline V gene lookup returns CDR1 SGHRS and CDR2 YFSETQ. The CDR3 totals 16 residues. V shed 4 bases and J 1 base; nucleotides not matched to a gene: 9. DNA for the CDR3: TGCGCCAGCAGCCCCGGGGACAGTTGGCGCACAGATACGCAGTATTTT. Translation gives CASSPGDSWRTDTQYF.

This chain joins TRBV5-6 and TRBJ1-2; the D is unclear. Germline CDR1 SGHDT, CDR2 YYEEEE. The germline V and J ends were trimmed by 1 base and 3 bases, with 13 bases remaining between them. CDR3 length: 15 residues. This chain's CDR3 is CASSLTAGIDYGYTF. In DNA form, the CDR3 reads TGTGCCAGCAGCTTGACGGCAGGTATCGACTATGGCTACACCTTC. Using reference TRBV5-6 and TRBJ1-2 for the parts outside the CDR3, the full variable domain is DAGVTQSPTHLIKTRGQQVTLRCSPKSGHDTVSWYQQALGQGPQFIFQYYEEEERQRGNFPDRFSGHQFPNYSSELNVNALLLGDSALYLCASSLTAGIDYGYTFGSGTRLTVV.

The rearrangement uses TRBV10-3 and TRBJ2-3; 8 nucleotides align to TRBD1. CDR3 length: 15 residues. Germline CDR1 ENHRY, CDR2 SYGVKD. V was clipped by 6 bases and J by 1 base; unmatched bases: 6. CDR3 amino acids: CAISPGGQGTDTQYF. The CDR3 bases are TGTGCCATCAGCCCCGGGGGACAGGGCACAGATACGCAGTATTTT.

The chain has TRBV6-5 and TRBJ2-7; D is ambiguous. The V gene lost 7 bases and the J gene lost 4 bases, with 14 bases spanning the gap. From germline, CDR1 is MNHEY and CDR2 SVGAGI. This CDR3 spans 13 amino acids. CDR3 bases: TGTGCCAGCACGGCTAGGCAGCCTTACGAGCAGTACTTC. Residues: CASTARQPYEQYF.

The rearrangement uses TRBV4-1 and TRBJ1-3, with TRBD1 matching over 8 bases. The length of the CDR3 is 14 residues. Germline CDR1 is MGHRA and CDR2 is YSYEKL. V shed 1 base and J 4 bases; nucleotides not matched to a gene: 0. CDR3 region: CASSQGQGGNTIYF. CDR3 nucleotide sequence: TGCGCCAGCAGCCAAGGACAGGGGGGAAACACCATATATTTT.

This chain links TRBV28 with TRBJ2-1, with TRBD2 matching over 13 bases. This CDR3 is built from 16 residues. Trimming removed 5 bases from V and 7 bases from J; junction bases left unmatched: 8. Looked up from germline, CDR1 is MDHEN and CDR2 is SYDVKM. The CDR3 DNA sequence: TGTGCCAGCAGTCGACTAGGGACTAGCGGGAAGAATGAGCAGTTCTTC. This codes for CASSRLGTSGKNEQFF.

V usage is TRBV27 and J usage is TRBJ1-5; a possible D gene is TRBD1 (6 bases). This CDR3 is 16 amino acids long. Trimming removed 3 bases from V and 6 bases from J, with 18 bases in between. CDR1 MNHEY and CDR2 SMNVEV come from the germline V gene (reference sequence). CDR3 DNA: TGTGCCAGCAGTTTGTGGGGCAGGGGTGGACGTCAGCCCCAGCATTTT. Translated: CASSLWGRGGRQPQHF.

The CDR3 spells CASSPGGLHEKLFF. The CDR3, as DNA: TGTGCCAGCAGCCCAGGGGGCCTGCATGAAAAACTGTTTTTT. V is TRBV7-2 and J is TRBJ1-4; 8 bases fit TRBD1. This CDR3 comprises 14 residues. Trimming at V came to 5 bases and at J to 6 bases, leaving 5 bases not matched to a gene. The V gene's germline CDR1 is SGHTA and CDR2 FQGNSA.

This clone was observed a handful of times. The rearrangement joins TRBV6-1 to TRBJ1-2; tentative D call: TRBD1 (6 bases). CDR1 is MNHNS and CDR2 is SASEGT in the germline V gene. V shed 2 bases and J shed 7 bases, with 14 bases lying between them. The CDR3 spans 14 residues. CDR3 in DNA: TGTGCCAGCAGTGAACGGGGGGCCTTGCGTGGCTACACCTTC. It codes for CASSERGALRGYTF.

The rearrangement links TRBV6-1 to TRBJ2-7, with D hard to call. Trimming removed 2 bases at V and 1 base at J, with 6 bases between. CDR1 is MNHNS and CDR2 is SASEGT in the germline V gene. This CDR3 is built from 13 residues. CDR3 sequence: CASSEPQSYEQYF. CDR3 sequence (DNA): TGTGCCAGCAGTGAACCCCAGTCCTACGAGCAGTACTTC.

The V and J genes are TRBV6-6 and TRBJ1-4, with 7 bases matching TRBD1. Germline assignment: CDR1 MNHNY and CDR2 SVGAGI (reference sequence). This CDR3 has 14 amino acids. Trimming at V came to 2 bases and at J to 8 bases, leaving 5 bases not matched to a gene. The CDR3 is CASSYTTGSEKLFF. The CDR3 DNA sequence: TGTGCCAGCAGTTACACGACAGGGTCCGAAAAACTGTTTTTT.